The 30 T cell receptor beta chains reported below all come from one sample, sequenced in a study of T cells in Graves' hyperthyroidism and ophthalmopathy. Regions amplified from RNA transcripts were the TCR beta CDR3 regions. First-round RT-PCR of the TCR CDR3 relied on the HTBI primer set. TCRdb called the multiplex PCR reads again in MiXCR, with one record for every CDR3 protein. The sample lists 500,000 to 750,000 distinct CDR3 sequences, 12% to 15% occurring once. Input material: blood. Receptors were obtained from a woman in her late teens or twenties with Graves' ophthalmopathy.

The chain links TRBV4-3 to TRBJ1-6; D might be TRBD1 (6 bases). CDR1 is LGHNA and CDR2 is YSLEER in the germline V gene. The CDR3 is 16 amino acids. V dropped 6 bases and J dropped 6 bases, with 18 bases sitting between them. CDR3 residues: CASRTSSRGSNSPLHF. The CDR3 coding sequence is TGCGCCAGCAGAACCTCCTCCAGGGGTAGTAATTCACCCCTCCACTTT.

A few counts support this clonotype. This chain joins TRBV7-2 and TRBJ2-1; TRBD2 agrees at 8 bases. CDR1 is SGHTA, CDR2 FQGNSA, per germline. The V gene end was trimmed by 5 bases and the J gene end by 12 bases; junction bases not matched to a gene: 18. The CDR3 is 16 amino acids. The CDR3 region has the DNA TGTGCCAGCAGCCCGGGGGGGGCTAGCGGGCGATTTGGGCAGTTCTTC. This gives the protein CASSPGGASGRFGQFF.

This clonotype was seen more than once but under ten times. CDR3 amino acids: CASLNRDRRALWGYEQYF. The CDR3 bases are TGTGCCAGCTTAAACCGGGACAGAAGAGCGTTATGGGGATACGAGCAGTACTTC. The chain couples TRBV18 to TRBJ2-7, with TRBD1 identical over 7 bases. V gave up 7 bases and J gave up 4 bases; unmatched junction bases: 22. The CDR3 is made up of 18 amino acids. Germline loops: CDR1 KGHSH, CDR2 LQKENI.

At least ten counts were recorded for this clonotype. The V call is TRBV6-6, the J call TRBJ2-1; perhaps TRBD1 as D (6 bases). Germline CDR1 and CDR2: MNHNY and SVGAGI (reference sequence). V shed 0 bases and J shed 8 bases, with 20 bases lying between them. There are 17 residues in the CDR3. The CDR3 coding sequence is TGTGCCAGCAGTTACTCGTCAGGGGCAGCCGCTTGGTATGAGCAGTTCTTC. It codes for CASSYSSGAAAWYEQFF.

This clonotype showed up many times. J is TRBJ2-7 and V is TRBV27; 8 positions match TRBD1. V trimming: 3 bases; J trimming: 5 bases; junction bases outside the gene matches: 9. The germline CDR1 and CDR2 sequences are MNHEY and SMNVEV (reference sequence). This CDR3 has 15 residues. CDR3 protein: CASSLDRVVVDEQYF. CDR3 in DNA: TGTGCCAGCAGTTTGGACAGGGTAGTCGTCGACGAGCAGTACTTC.

This clonotype came up many times. The V gene is TRBV7-3, the J gene TRBJ2-4; the match to TRBD1 covers 11 bases. The CDR3 covers 15 residues. CDR1 is SGHTA and CDR2 is FQGTGA in the germline V gene. Unmatched junction bases numbered 2, after V lost 2 bases and J lost 5 bases. The CDR3 protein is CASSLGGQGENIQYF. In DNA, the CDR3 is TGTGCCAGCAGCTTAGGGGGACAGGGGGAAAACATTCAGTACTTC.

This clonotype has a single count. The chain carries TRBV19 and TRBJ2-1, with D perhaps matching TRBD1 (5 bases). V shed 7 bases and J shed 6 bases, with 13 bases lying between them. CDR1 LNHDA and CDR2 SQIVND come from the germline V gene (reference sequence). The CDR3 runs 13 residues. The CDR3 DNA reads TGTGCCAGTACCGGAGCAGGGATCAATGAGCAGTTCTTC. Its protein is CASTGAGINEQFF.

There are many counts of this clonotype. The chain employs TRBV24-1 and TRBJ2-3; D gene uncertain. V lost 3 bases and J lost 12, with 12 bases in between. There are 12 residues in the CDR3. Germline V gene lookup returns CDR1 KGHDR and CDR2 SFDVKD. The CDR3 is CATSDPSGLQYF. CDR3 nucleotide sequence: TGTGCCACCAGTGATCCGTCCGGGTTACAGTATTTT.

This clonotype was picked up many times. The chain links TRBV12-3 or TRBV12-4 to TRBJ1-1; 7 bases are a match to TRBD1. The CDR3 spans 15 residues. V gave up 1 base and J gave up 3 bases; unmatched junction bases: 5. The CDR3 sequence is CASSLVGTDYTEAFF. The CDR3 DNA is TGTGCCAGCAGTTTAGTAGGGACAGATTACACTGAAGCTTTCTTT.

A single count supports this clonotype. The rearrangement links TRBV12-3 or TRBV12-4 to TRBJ2-5, with a possible D match to TRBD2 (6 bases). The CDR3 extends over 14 amino acids. Trimming left V 9 bases short and J 7 bases short, with 21 bases between. The CDR3 loop is CASQMALARGTQYF. In DNA form, the CDR3 reads TGTGCCAGTCAAATGGCACTAGCTCGTGGGACCCAGTACTTC.

This clonotype occurred many times. The CDR3 is CSAGDTTYEQYF. CDR3 nucleotides: TGCAGTGCTGGGGACACCACCTACGAGCAGTACTTC. The chain joins TRBV20-1 to TRBJ2-7, with D possibly TRBD1 on 6 matching bases. Trimming shortened V by 5 bases and J by 2 bases, and 10 bases separated the two germline ends. Germline V gene lookup returns CDR1 DFQATT and CDR2 SNEGSKA (reference sequence). This CDR3 comprises 12 residues.

This chain uses TRBV11-3 with TRBJ2-2; TRBD2 agrees at 7 bases. Germline V gene lookup returns CDR1 SGHNT and CDR2 YENEEA. V shed 5 bases and J 4 bases; nucleotides not matched to a gene: 13. CDR3 length: 17 amino acids. As DNA, the CDR3 is TGTGCCAGCAGCCCCCTCGGAGGTAGCGGGTCCACCGGGGAGCTGTTTTTT. Protein sequence: CASSPLGGSGSTGELFF.

This clonotype was seen repeatedly, ten times or more. V is TRBV28 and J is TRBJ2-7; D is perhaps TRBD1 (5 bases). This CDR3 is 18 amino acids long. Germline V gene data show CDR1 as MDHEN and CDR2 as SYDVKM. The V end was cut by 3 bases, the J end by 5 bases, with 26 bases between. This CDR3 is CASSFTGHREGRWDEQYF. CDR3 DNA sequence: TGTGCCAGCAGTTTCACTGGACACCGAGAAGGACGCTGGGACGAGCAGTACTTC.

Turning to this clonotype: A single base separates this from a much larger clone, so it may be a read error. V usage is TRBV24-1 and J usage is TRBJ2-6, with D perhaps being TRBD1 or TRBD2 (5 bases each). Germline values: CDR1 KGHDR, CDR2 SFDVKD. This CDR3 has 15 amino acids. CDR3 sequence (DNA): TGTGCCACCAGTAACTTCGGGGAAGGGGCCAACGCCCTGACTTTC. It translates to CATSNFGEGANALTF.

Concerning this clonotype itself: A much more abundant neighbour one base away suggests this may be a read error. The rearrangement links TRBV29-1 to TRBJ2-7, with 10 bases aligning to TRBD1. The V and J ends lost 4 bases and 3 bases, in that order; junction bases with no gene match: 0. The CDR3 contains 12 residues. Germline loops: CDR1 SQVTM, CDR2 ANQGSEA. The CDR3 sequence: CSVGTGGYEQYF. The CDR3 DNA is TGCAGCGTTGGGACAGGGGGCTACGAGCAGTACTTC.

This clonotype was counted ten times or more. The chain links TRBV6-2 or TRBV6-3 to TRBJ2-3; 13 positions match TRBD2. J lost 3 bases, V lost 4 bases, and 1 base had no gene match. There are 15 residues in the CDR3. CDR1 is MNHEY and CDR2 is SVGEGT in the germline V gene. CDR3 in DNA: TGTGCCAGCAGTTGGGGACTAGCGGGAACAGATACGCAGTATTTT. Its protein product is CASSWGLAGTDTQYF.

Many counts were recorded for this clonotype. The rearrangement links TRBV30 to TRBJ1-1; 9 bases match TRBD1. Germline V gives CDR1 GTSNPN, CDR2 SVGIG (reference sequence). This CDR3 has 14 residues. V was pared by 3 bases and J by 4 bases, with 6 bases of the junction left unmatched. CDR3 nucleotide sequence: TGTGCCTGGAGGGAGACAGGGGGGATCACTGAAGCTTTCTTT. As protein: CAWRETGGITEAFF.

In this sample, this clonotype turned up a few times. This chain links TRBV28 with TRBJ2-5; the D gene could be TRBD1 or TRBD2 (7 bases each). The CDR3 is 13 amino acids. The ends were cut back, 6 bases at V and 7 bases at J, with 15 bases in the middle. CDR1 and CDR2 from the germline V gene are MDHEN and SYDVKM. Here the CDR3 DNA reads TGTGCCAGCAGCACACCAGGGGGGGGGACCCAGTACTTC. Amino acids: CASSTPGGGTQYF.

The CDR3 sequence is CASSEITYNEQFF. The CDR3 bases are TGTGCCAGCAGTGAGATAACCTACAATGAGCAGTTCTTC. The chain joins TRBV6-1 to TRBJ2-1; D is uncertain. V lost 3 bases and J 2 bases, leaving 5 bases between the germline ends. The CDR3 is made up of 13 amino acids. Germline CDR1 is MNHNS and CDR2 is SASEGT.

Concerning this clonotype: This may be a read error, as it is one base from a much larger clone. The J gene is TRBJ2-7, the V gene TRBV12-3 or TRBV12-4, with TRBD2 matching over 7 bases. V shed 6 bases and J 6 bases; nucleotides not matched to a gene: 8. The CDR3 loop spans 13 amino acids. This CDR3 reads CASSSRRELEQYF. The CDR3 nucleotides read TGTGCCAGCAGCTCACGGCGGGAGCTCGAGCAGTACTTC.

This clonotype has a count of ten or more. J is TRBJ2-2 and V is TRBV6-1, with 9 positions matching TRBD1. With 4 bases clipped from V and 5 bases from J, the junction kept 8 bases outside the gene matches. In germline, CDR1 is MNHNS, CDR2 SASEGT. CDR3 length: 16 amino acids. The DNA for the CDR3 is TGTGCCAGCAGTGGACAGGACAGGGGAGTAACCGGGGAGCTGTTTTTT. This sequence encodes CASSGQDRGVTGELFF.

The CDR3 coding sequence is TGCGCCAGCAGCCAAGACCACCTTCAAACAGGCCTGAACACTGAAGCTTTCTTT. Amino acid sequence: CASSQDHLQTGLNTEAFF. The chain links TRBV4-1 to TRBJ1-1, with a tentative D call TRBD1 (5 bases). The germline gives CDR1 MGHRA, CDR2 YSYEKL. The CDR3 is made up of 18 amino acids. The germline V and J ends were trimmed by 0 bases and 0 bases, with 17 bases remaining between them.

This clonotype was seen ten or more times. The chain employs TRBV7-9 and TRBJ2-5; 10 bases fit TRBD2. Germline loops: CDR1 SEHNR, CDR2 FQNEAQ (reference sequence). CDR3 size: 14 residues. Trimming removed 6 bases from V and 1 base from J; junction bases left unmatched: 2. In DNA, the CDR3 is TGTGCCAGCAGGGGGACTAGCGTCCAAGAGACCCAGTACTTC. Translated, it gives CASRGTSVQETQYF.

This clonotype was counted at least ten times. The J gene is TRBJ2-1, the V gene TRBV6-1, with D possibly matching TRBD2 (7 bases). CDR3 length equals 14 residues. CDR1 and CDR2 (germline): MNHNS, SASEGT. Trimming took off 7 bases at V and 6 bases at J, with 16 bases between the two ends. CDR3 bases: TGTGCCAGCAATTTGGGGGGGCCGTCCAATGAGCAGTTCTTC. Its protein is CASNLGGPSNEQFF.

This chain links TRBV13 with TRBJ2-7; 9 bases agree with TRBD1. V was clipped by 5 bases and J by 3 bases; unmatched bases: 8. The CDR3 has 15 amino acids. Per the germline V gene, CDR1 is PRHDT and CDR2 is FYEKMQ (reference sequence). The CDR3, as DNA: TGTGCCAGCAGCCGGACAGGGGATGCTTACTACGAGCAGTACTTC. Its protein product is CASSRTGDAYYEQYF.

This clonotype was seen a few times. The chain uses TRBV19 and TRBJ2-4; D is uncertain. CDR3 length: 17 amino acids. CDR1 and CDR2 (germline): LNHDA, SQIVND (reference sequence). The germline V and J ends were trimmed by 0 bases and 6 bases, with 18 bases remaining between them. Here the CDR3 DNA reads TGTGCCAGTAGTATAGATCGCTCCAGCGCCGCGACAAACATTCAGTACTTC. Translating gives CASSIDRSSAATNIQYF.

This clonotype was found many times. The chain is built from TRBV28 and TRBJ1-5; 12 bases are shared with TRBD1. CDR1 is MDHEN, CDR2 SYDVKM, per germline. V was pared by 5 bases and J by 0 bases, with 8 bases of the junction left unmatched. This CDR3 has 18 amino acids. The CDR3: CASSLSLGQGASNQPQHF. The CDR3 DNA reads TGTGCCAGCAGTCTATCCCTGGGACAGGGGGCTAGCAATCAGCCCCAGCATTTT.

This clonotype has at least ten counts. The chain combines TRBV7-3 with TRBJ2-1; D is uncertain. Germline V gives CDR1 SGHTA, CDR2 FQGTGA. The CDR3 extends over 15 amino acids. Deletions cut 5 bases from V and 0 bases from J, with 11 bases between. CDR3 sequence reads: CASSPLGSSYNEQFF. CDR3 DNA: TGTGCCAGCAGCCCACTGGGAAGCTCCTACAATGAGCAGTTCTTC.

The J gene is TRBJ2-2, the V gene TRBV24-1; 9 positions match TRBD2. Germline loops: CDR1 KGHDR, CDR2 SFDVKD. This CDR3 is 20 amino acids long. With 4 bases clipped from V and 4 bases from J, the junction kept 18 bases outside the gene matches. The CDR3 region is CATSETGFGTSSVLTGELFF. The CDR3 coding sequence is TGTGCCACCAGTGAGACAGGGTTTGGGACTAGCAGTGTCCTCACCGGGGAGCTGTTTTTT.

This chain uses TRBV6-5 with TRBJ2-3, with D possibly being TRBD2 (6 bases). Germline values: CDR1 MNHEY, CDR2 SVGAGI. With 2 bases removed from V and 5 bases from J, the gap between germline ends came to 17 bases. The CDR3 is made up of 16 amino acids. CDR3 in amino acids: CASSYTLTRREDTQYF. In DNA, the CDR3 is TGTGCCAGCAGTTACACCCTGACTAGGAGGGAAGATACGCAGTATTTT.